One and the same sample provided the 4 T cell receptor beta chains below, sequenced in a study of T cells after posttransplantation cyclophosphamide. Sequencing used immunoSEQ multiplex PCR; TCRdb keeps in-frame clones, though not all of them. The sample presents tens of thousands of clones, none singletons. The sample taken for sequencing was PBMCs. All receptors derive from a man aged 45-60 years in good health, CMV-negative, and a related stem cell transplant donor.

This clone was seen ten or more times. The CDR3 nucleotides read TGTGCCAGCAGCATGACAGGGTATACTGAAGCTTTCTTT. It yields the protein CASSMTGYTEAFF. V and J are TRBV7-9 and TRBJ1-1, with 7 positions matching TRBD1. The junction had 5 bases not matched to a gene; V was cut back by 5 bases and J by 5 bases. This CDR3 comprises 13 residues. Germline assignment: CDR1 SEHNR and CDR2 FQNEAQ (reference sequence).

The table lists this clone with many counts. The genes are TRBV15 and TRBJ1-4; 8 bases are shared with TRBD1. Losses at the gene ends were 6 bases for V and 0 bases for J; bases not matched to a gene: 6. This CDR3 has 16 amino acids. Germline CDR1 is LNHNV and CDR2 is YYDKDF (reference sequence). Here the CDR3 DNA reads TGTGCCACCAGTGGACAGGGTCCCCCAACTAATGAAAAACTGTTTTTT. Translating gives CATSGQGPPTNEKLFF.

The J gene is TRBJ2-5, the V gene TRBV28; 8 positions agree with TRBD1. Near its end, the DNA agrees better with TRBJ2-7, so the J call may be wrong. The CDR3 runs to 16 residues. Germline CDR1 and CDR2: MDHEN and SYDVKM. Here the CDR3 reads CASSPPYRGKSYEQYF. CDR3 bases: TGTGCCAGCAGCCCACCCTACAGGGGGAAATCCTACGAGCAGTACTTC.

The sample holds many counts of this clone. This chain connects TRBV4-3 to TRBJ1-6, with TRBD1 as a possible D gene (5 bases). The CDR3 contains 16 residues. Trimming removed 3 bases at V and 11 bases at J, with 20 bases between. Per germline, CDR1 LGHNA and CDR2 YSLEER. CDR3 DNA: TGCGCCAGCAGCCATGGGGGGGGAGGTAGTTGGGCACCCCTCCACTTT. It yields the protein CASSHGGGGSWAPLHF.